This TCR beta chain was recovered during a study of cytomegalovirus exposure and HLA in healthy donors. The trim removed 1 base at V and 5 bases at J, leaving 7 bases unmatched. Germline V CDR1 and CDR2: SGHNT, YENEEA. The CDR3 consists of 15 residues. A multiplex PCR was run with 60 Vbeta primers and 13 Jbeta primers. This table comes from immunoSEQ multiplex PCR, and its TCRdb copy is limited to in-frame clones, with some not included. The ten top clones account for about 2.2%, within a sample of around 50,000 clones. The chain carries TRBV11-3 and TRBJ1-2; TRBD1 matches at 7 bases. The clonotype comes from a female donor in good health and CMV-seronegative. The sequencing sample was made of PBMCs. The CDR3: CASSLGPRDRYGYTF. The CDR3 DNA is TGTGCCAGCAGCTTAGGTCCTCGGGACAGATATGGCTACACCTTC.